Following are 15 T cell receptor beta chains from one sample sequenced in a study of blood T cell repertoires in COVID-19. Assay used: immunoSEQ multiplex PCR; TCRdb lists only in-frame clones, some missing. The table shows about 520,000 clones, with approximately 85% occurring only once. Sequences were obtained from peripheral blood. The receptors come from a human donor in a cohort sampled during active COVID-19.

The V call is TRBV5-4, the J call TRBJ1-2; 10 bases match TRBD1. The CDR3 has 14 residues. V was pared by 4 bases and J by 8 bases, with 8 bases of the junction left unmatched. From germline, CDR1 is SGHNT and CDR2 YYREEE (reference sequence). CDR3 sequence: CASSPETDRGGYTF. In DNA form, the CDR3 reads TGTGCCAGCAGCCCCGAGACGGACAGGGGGGGCTACACCTTC. The entire variable domain, with the rest obtained from reference TRBV5-4 and TRBJ1-2, is as follows: ETGVTQSPTHLIKTRGQQVTLRCSSQSGHNTVSWYQQALGQGPQFIFQYYREEENGRGNFPPRFSGLQFPNYSSELNVNALELDDSALYLCASSPETDRGGYTFGSGTRLTVV.

This chain connects TRBV10-2 to TRBJ2-1, with 8 bases aligning to TRBD1. V shed 6 bases, J shed 0 bases, and the junction held 7 bases outside the gene matches. Germline CDR1 WSHSY, CDR2 SAAADI. The CDR3 has 16 residues. For the CDR3, the DNA is TGCGCCAGCAGCCCGACAGGGGTAAGCTCCTACAATGAGCAGTTCTTC. This sequence encodes CASSPTGVSSYNEQFF.

The chain employs TRBV19 and TRBJ2-2, with 10 bases fitting TRBD2. There are 16 residues in the CDR3. Germline trimming cut 7 bases from V and 5 bases from J; bases unmatched to any gene: 10. Per the germline V gene, CDR1 is LNHDA and CDR2 is SQIVND (reference sequence). CDR3 nucleotides: TGTGCCAGTATCCATCGACTAGCGGGCTTTACCGGGGAGCTGTTTTTT. It translates to CASIHRLAGFTGELFF.

The V call is TRBV5-1, the J call TRBJ2-3; D remains ambiguous. CDR3 length: 16 amino acids. Germline CDR1 and CDR2: SGHRS and YFSETQ. V gave up 0 bases and J gave up 2 bases, with 13 bases separating them. The CDR3 loop reads CASSLDGSLSTDTQYF. CDR3 sequence (DNA): TGCGCCAGCAGCTTGGACGGTAGTCTTTCCACAGATACGCAGTATTTT. Combining the CDR3 with reference TRBV5-1 and TRBJ2-3 gives the whole variable domain KAGVTQTPRYLIKTRGQQVTLSCSPISGHRSVSWYQQTPGQGLQFLFEYFSETQRNKGNFPGRFSGRQFSNSRSEMNVSTLELGDSALYLCASSLDGSLSTDTQYFGPGTRLTVL.

This clone is a singleton in its sample. J is TRBJ2-5 and V is TRBV3-1 (or the pseudogene TRBV3-2); a weak D match, TRBD2 (5 bases). Trimming removed 2 bases from V and 4 bases from J, with 14 bases in between. CDR3 length: 15 residues. Germline CDR1 and CDR2: LGHDT and YNNKEL (reference sequence). The CDR3 DNA reads TGTGCCAGCAGCCAACAAGTGGGAGTAGGAGAGACCCAGTACTTC. It codes for CASSQQVGVGETQYF.

This rearrangement joins TRBV9 to TRBJ1-2; D gene ambiguous. CDR3 length: 15 residues. From germline, CDR1 is SGDLS and CDR2 YYNGEE. The V end was cut by 3 bases, the J end by 4 bases, with 16 bases between. The CDR3 here is CASSAASTVSYGYTF. The CDR3 DNA is TGTGCCAGCAGCGCTGCCAGTACAGTTTCCTATGGCTACACCTTC.

This sequence joins TRBV9 and TRBJ1-2; TRBD1 is a possible D gene (5 bases). Trimming took off 4 bases at V and 0 bases at J, with 7 bases between the two ends. The V gene's germline CDR1 is SGDLS and CDR2 YYNGEE. This CDR3 has 13 amino acids. The CDR3 reads CASSKGTNYGYTF. CDR3 coding DNA: TGTGCCAGCAGCAAGGGGACTAACTATGGCTACACCTTC. The complete variable domain, with remaining parts taken from reference TRBV9 and TRBJ1-2, reads DSGVTQTPKHLITATGQRVTLRCSPRSGDLSVYWYQQSLDQGLQFLIQYYNGEERAKGNILERFSAQQFPDLHSELNLSSLELGDSALYFCASSKGTNYGYTFGSGTRLTVV.

This sequence joins TRBV5-1 and TRBJ2-4, with a weak D call TRBD1 (6 bases). CDR1 SGHRS and CDR2 YFSETQ come from the germline V gene. The CDR3 has 14 residues. V lost 2 bases to trimming and J lost 0 bases, with 6 bases between them. Here the CDR3 reads CASSLQGAKNIQYF. The DNA of the CDR3 is TGCGCCAGCAGCTTACAGGGAGCCAAAAACATTCAGTACTTC.

For this clone: Other DNA sequences from this sample encode an identical CDR3 as well. J is TRBJ1-3 and V is TRBV28, with D unclear. V was cut by 6 bases and J by 0 bases, with 12 bases left in between. Per germline, CDR1 MDHEN and CDR2 SYDVKM. The CDR3 is made up of 15 amino acids. The CDR3: CASSLDWSSGNTIYF. The CDR3 DNA follows: TGTGCCAGCAGCCTTGACTGGAGCTCTGGAAACACCATATATTTT.

A single count supports this clone. In DNA, the CDR3 is TGTGCCAGCAGTCCCGTCCAAGCGGGATACTACGAGCAGTACTTC. Translated: CASSPVQAGYYEQYF. The chain uses TRBV6-5 and TRBJ2-7; 7 bases are shared with TRBD2. CDR3 size: 15 residues. The germline V gene has CDR1 MNHEY and CDR2 SVGAGI. The J segment lost 3 bases and the V segment lost 5 bases, leaving 10 bases of the junction unmatched.

This clone was detected only once. The V call is TRBV18, the J call TRBJ2-1; maybe TRBD1 (5 bases). The CDR3 contains 14 residues. Germline CDR1 reads KGHSH; CDR2 reads LQKENI. V lost 1 base and J lost 4, with 8 bases in between. The CDR3 DNA follows: TGTGCCAGCTCACCACAGGGGAAATACAATGAGCAGTTCTTC. Its translation is CASSPQGKYNEQFF.

This chain links TRBV7-9 with TRBJ1-2, with a tentative D call TRBD1 (6 bases). Germline CDR1 and CDR2: SEHNR and FQNEAQ (reference sequence). The CDR3 has 17 amino acids. Trimming stripped 5 bases from V and 1 base from J, with 20 bases between. As DNA, the CDR3 is TGTGCCAGCAGCCCCCGTGGGGGGGCGACGTTTAACTATGGCTACACCTTC. It encodes CASSPRGGATFNYGYTF. Variable domain in full (rest from reference TRBV7-9 and TRBJ1-2): DTGVSQNPRHKITKRGQNVTFRCDPISEHNRLYWYRQTLGQGPEFLTYFQNEAQLEKSRLLSDRFSAERPKGSFSTLEIQRTEQGDSAMYLCASSPRGGATFNYGYTFGSGTRLTVV.

The chain is built from TRBV18 and TRBJ1-1, with TRBD1 identical over 7 bases. The CDR3 totals 15 residues. Per the germline V gene, CDR1 is KGHSH and CDR2 is LQKENI. With V trimmed by 5 bases and J by 1 base, 7 bases remained unmatched. The CDR3 DNA follows: TGTGCCAGCTCAAAAGGACAGGCTCAGAACACTGAAGCTTTCTTT. Translated, it gives CASSKGQAQNTEAFF.

In DNA form, the CDR3 reads TGTGCCAGCAGCTTGAGCGTGGGCCAAGAGACCCAGTACTTC. Its translation is CASSLSVGQETQYF. The chain combines TRBV5-6 with TRBJ2-5; the D is unclear. This CDR3 has 14 amino acids. CDR1 is SGHDT, CDR2 YYEEEE, per germline. V dropped 1 base and J dropped 1 base, with 8 bases sitting between them. The full variable domain, with the rest looked up from reference TRBV5-6 and TRBJ2-5, is DAGVTQSPTHLIKTRGQQVTLRCSPKSGHDTVSWYQQALGQGPQFIFQYYEEEERQRGNFPDRFSGHQFPNYSSELNVNALLLGDSALYLCASSLSVGQETQYFGPGTRLLVL.

This clone was counted a few times. This rearrangement joins TRBV7-9 to TRBJ2-3; 9 bases line up with TRBD2. The CDR3 has 14 amino acids. From germline, CDR1 is SEHNR and CDR2 FQNEAQ (reference sequence). After removal of 5 bases from V and 3 bases from J, the junction contained 3 bases not matched to a gene. CDR3 protein: CASSLREGTDTQYF. For the CDR3, the DNA is TGTGCCAGCAGCCTGCGGGAGGGAACAGATACGCAGTATTTT.